This record concerns one T cell receptor beta chain sequence. The entry originates in a study of cytomegalovirus exposure and HLA in healthy donors. PCR amplification relied on 60 Vbeta primers (plus 13 Jbeta primers). TCRdb keeps only in-frame clones here, not all; method: immunoSEQ multiplex PCR. The sample has about 120,000 clones, over 60% seen once. With V trimmed by 3 bases and J by 3 bases, 9 bases remained unmatched. The CDR3 has 15 amino acids. Germline V gene lookup returns CDR1 SGHNT and CDR2 YYREEE (reference sequence). The sample consisted of PBMCs. The rearrangement uses TRBV5-4 and TRBJ2-7; 7 bases are shared with TRBD2. The receptor's source is a young man in good health and CMV-seronegative. CDR3 region: CASSSRTRGDYEQYF. CDR3 nucleotide sequence: TGTGCCAGCAGCTCAAGGACTAGAGGCGACTACGAGCAGTACTTC.